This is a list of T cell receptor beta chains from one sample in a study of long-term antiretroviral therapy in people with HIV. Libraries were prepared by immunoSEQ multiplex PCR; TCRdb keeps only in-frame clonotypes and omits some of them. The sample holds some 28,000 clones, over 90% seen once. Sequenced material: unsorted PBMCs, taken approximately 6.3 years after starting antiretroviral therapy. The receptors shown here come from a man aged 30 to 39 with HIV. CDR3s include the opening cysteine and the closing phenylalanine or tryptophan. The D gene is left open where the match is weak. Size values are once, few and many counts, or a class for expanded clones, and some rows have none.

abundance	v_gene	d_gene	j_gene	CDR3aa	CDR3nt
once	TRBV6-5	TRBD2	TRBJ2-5	CASSLRLAGGETQYF	TGTGCCAGCAGTCTTCGACTAGCGGGGGGGGAGACCCAGTACTTC
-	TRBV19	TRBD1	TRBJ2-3	CASRTGGRQSDTQYF	TGTGCCAGTAGAACAGGGGGTCGTCAATCAGATACGCAGTATTTT
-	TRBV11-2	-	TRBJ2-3	CASSRLRGEPTDTQYF	TGTGCCAGCAGCCGACTCAGGGGGGAGCCCACAGATACGCAGTATTTT
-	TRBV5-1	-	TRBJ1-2	CASSYDRNYGYTF	TGCGCCAGCAGCTATGACAGGAACTATGGCTACACCTTC
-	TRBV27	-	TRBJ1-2	CASSLKGVYGYTF	TGTGCCAGCAGTTTAAAAGGAGTCTATGGCTACACCTTC
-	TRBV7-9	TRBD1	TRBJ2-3	CASSLTGGATDTQYF	TGTGCCAGCAGCTTGACAGGGGGCGCGACAGATACGCAGTATTTT
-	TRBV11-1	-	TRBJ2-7	CASSRLRGYEQYF	TGTGCCAGCAGCCGGCTCCGAGGGTACGAGCAGTACTTC
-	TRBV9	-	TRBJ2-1	CASSVATPNARVYNEQFF	TGTGCCAGCAGCGTAGCCACACCCAACGCCAGGGTCTACAATGAGCAGTTCTTC
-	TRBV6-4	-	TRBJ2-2	CASSDRESGELFF	TGTGCCAGCAGTGACCGGGAGAGCGGGGAGCTGTTTTTT
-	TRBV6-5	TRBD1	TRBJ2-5	CASSYSLGTGGETQYF	TGTGCCAGCAGTTACTCACTCGGGACAGGGGGAGAGACCCAGTACTTC
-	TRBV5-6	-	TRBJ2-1	CASSSESRPYNEQFF	TGTGCCAGCAGCTCCGAGAGTCGCCCCTACAATGAGCAGTTCTTC
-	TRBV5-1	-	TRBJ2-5	CASSGGETQYF	TGCGCCAGCAGCGGCGGGGAGACCCAGTACTTC
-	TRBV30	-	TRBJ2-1	CAWRGLGNEQFF	TGTGCCTGGAGAGGGCTGGGCAATGAGCAGTTCTTC
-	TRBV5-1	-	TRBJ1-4	CASSLAGGDGEKLFF	TGCGCCAGCAGCTTGGCCGGGGGGGACGGCGAAAAACTGTTTTTT
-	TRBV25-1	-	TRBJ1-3	CATRRLAGTIYF	TGTGCCACCAGACGCCTGGCGGGCACCATATATTTT
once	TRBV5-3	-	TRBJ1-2	CARRSQGNGYTF	TGTGCCAGAAGGTCGCAGGGAAATGGCTACACCTTC
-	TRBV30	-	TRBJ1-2	CAGPRGAGYGYTF	TGTGCCGGACCGCGGGGGGCCGGTTATGGCTACACCTTC
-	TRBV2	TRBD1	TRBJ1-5	CASNPGQENQPQHF	TGTGCCAGCAACCCGGGACAGGAGAATCAGCCCCAGCATTTT